The rows below give T cell receptor beta chains drawn from one sample of a study of T cells after posttransplantation cyclophosphamide. Profiling relied on immunoSEQ multiplex PCR, and the TCRdb table lists in-frame clones only, not all of them. This table has roughly 7,300 clones, about 92% appearing once. The sequencing here drew on PBMCs, taken 1404 days after allogeneic stem cell transplant with posttransplant cyclophosphamide. All receptors come from a female patient aged 50-59 years who received an allogeneic stem cell transplant from a related donor, was CMV-positive, and had no GVHD. A share of the T cells may be of graft donor origin. Each CDR3 is given with its conserved first and last residue. The D gene is left open where the match is weak. For some rows the clone size is stated as once, few or many, or as a class when expanded; others skip it.

d_gene | j_gene | v_gene | abundance | CDR3nt | CDR3aa
NA | TRBJ1-5 | TRBV6-5 | NA | TGTGCCAGCAGTTACGGCCGGGGGTATAGCAATCAGCCCCAGCATTTT | CASSYGRGYSNQPQHF
TRBD2 | TRBJ2-1 | TRBV4-3 | NA | TGCGCCAGCAGCCAAGAGATAGCGGGAGTTGGGAGCTCCTACAATGAGCAGTTCTTC | CASSQEIAGVGSSYNEQFF
NA | TRBJ2-3 | TRBV4-1 | NA | TGCGCCAGCAGCCAGGAGCTCAACACAGATACGCAGTATTTT | CASSQELNTDTQYF
TRBD2 | TRBJ2-4 | TRBV5-1 | NA | TGCGCCAGCAGCACGGCGATCCTAGCGGGAGGTTTGGCCAAAAACATTCAGTACTTC | CASSTAILAGGLAKNIQYF
TRBD1 | TRBJ1-1 | TRBV7-9 | NA | TGTGCCAGCAGCTTAAGGCAGACAGGGACCGGAGAAGCTTTCTTT | CASSLRQTGTGEAFF
TRBD1 | TRBJ2-5 | TRBV28 | NA | TGTGCCAGCAGTTTTAACAGGGGGCGGGGGGAGACCCAGTACTTC | CASSFNRGRGETQYF
TRBD1 | TRBJ1-3 | TRBV5-1 | NA | TGCGCCAGCACCTTAGGAGGGACAGGGACTGGAAACACCATATATTTT | CASTLGGTGTGNTIYF
NA | TRBJ2-1 | TRBV9 | NA | TGTGCCAGCAGCGTAGCTGGGGGGAACTCCTACAATGAGCAGTTCTTC | CASSVAGGNSYNEQFF
NA | TRBJ2-7 | TRBV27 | NA | TGTGCCAGCAGGTACGGAGGGAGCTCCTACGAGCAGTACTTC | CASRYGGSSYEQYF
TRBD1 | TRBJ2-7 | TRBV28 | few | TGTGCCAGCAGTCCGGGACAGGGCCCCTACGAGCAGTACTTC | CASSPGQGPYEQYF
NA | TRBJ2-3 | TRBV25-1 | NA | TGTGCCAGCAGTGATCAGGGAAGAGATACGCAGTATTTT | CASSDQGRDTQYF
NA | TRBJ1-1 | TRBV10-1 | NA | TGCGCCACCCGGACAGCCATGAACACTGAAGCTTTCTTT | CATRTAMNTEAFF
NA | TRBJ1-1 | TRBV4-3 | NA | TGCGCCAGCAGCCGCGGACTGAGGAACACTGAAGCTTTCTTT | CASSRGLRNTEAFF
TRBD2 | TRBJ2-3 | TRBV7-3 | NA | TGTGCCAGCAGCTTAGAGCCGGGGGGGGGCACAGATACGCAGTATTTT | CASSLEPGGGTDTQYF
NA | TRBJ1-5 | TRBV19 | NA | TGTGCCAGTACCCGGCGGGGAGAAATGGATCAGCCCCAGCATTTT | CASTRRGEMDQPQHF
TRBD1 | TRBJ2-3 | TRBV7-3 | NA | TGTGCCAGCAGCTCGGGACAGGGCTCGCAGTATTTT | CASSSGQGSQYF
TRBD2 | TRBJ2-2 | TRBV5-1 | once | TGCGCCAGCAGCTTGGAGACTAGCGGACCTACGGTGTTTTTT | CASSLETSGPTVFF
TRBD1 | TRBJ2-6 | TRBV19 | NA | TGTGCCAGTAGTATGCCGAACAGGGGGCTCTCTGGGGCCAACGTCCTGACTTTC | CASSMPNRGLSGANVLTF
NA | TRBJ2-7 | TRBV10-2 | NA | TGCGCCAGCAGTGAGTCCGGCTACGAGCAGTACTTC | CASSESGYEQYF
NA | TRBJ2-1 | TRBV10-3 | NA | TGTGCCATCAGTGAGTCTACGCAAGGACTCAGCCGGTTCTTC | CAISESTQGLSRFF
NA | TRBJ2-7 | TRBV7-6 | NA | TGTGCCAGCGCAAACGGCTACGAGCAGTACTTC | CASANGYEQYF
TRBD1 | TRBJ1-5 | TRBV27 | NA | TGTGCCAGCAGTTTAAACAGGGGGGAGAATCAGCCCCAGCATTTT | CASSLNRGENQPQHF
NA | TRBJ2-1 | TRBV4-3 | NA | TGCGCCAGCAGCCAAGACGGTCCTAGCCTCCTTTCCGAGGAGCAGTTCTTC | CASSQDGPSLLSEEQFF
NA | TRBJ2-2 | TRBV19 | NA | TGTGCCAGTAGTATATCAGACAGAGCCAACACCGGGGAGCTGTTTTTT | CASSISDRANTGELFF
NA | TRBJ1-5 | TRBV19 | NA | TGTGCCAGTAGTACCGCGGTACCCAATCAGCCCCAGCATTTT | CASSTAVPNQPQHF
TRBD2 | TRBJ2-1 | TRBV27 | NA | TGTGCCAGCAGGAAACAATTAGGACTAGGGTCGCTCAGGGAGCAGTTCTTC | CASRKQLGLGSLREQFF
NA | TRBJ2-7 | TRBV6-5 | once | TGTGCCAGCAGTTACTCCCGGACAGTCAACCACGAGCAGTACTTC | CASSYSRTVNHEQYF
NA | TRBJ1-2 | TRBV19 | NA | TGTGCCAGCGCAGGGGACCTGCCCACTGGCTACACCTTC | CASAGDLPTGYTF
NA | TRBJ1-1 | TRBV7-2 | NA | TGTGCCAGCAGCTTAGGCGGGACGCTTCGTATGAACACTGAAGCTTTCTTT | CASSLGGTLRMNTEAFF
TRBD2 | TRBJ2-7 | TRBV11-2 | NA | TGTGCCAGCAGAGAACTAGCGGGAGCTTACGAGCAGTACTTC | CASRELAGAYEQYF
TRBD2 | TRBJ2-1 | TRBV9 | NA | TGTGCCAGCAGCGTAGGGTTGCGGGAGTACAATGAGCAGTTCTTC | CASSVGLREYNEQFF
TRBD2 | TRBJ2-3 | TRBV28 | NA | TGTGCCACCCCCCTAGCGGGAGACCCTAATACGCAGTATTTT | CATPLAGDPNTQYF
TRBD1 | TRBJ1-2 | TRBV19 | NA | TGTGCCAGTAGTCACGGACAGGGCGGCTATGGCTACACCTTC | CASSHGQGGYGYTF
NA | TRBJ2-4 | TRBV5-1 | NA | TGCGCCAGCAGCAGGGGCCTAGCCAAAAACATTCAGTACTTC | CASSRGLAKNIQYF
TRBD1 | TRBJ2-7 | TRBV7-2 | NA | TGTGCCAGCAGCCCAGGCGAGGACAGGGAAGGGGCCTACGAGCAGTACTTC | CASSPGEDREGAYEQYF
NA | TRBJ2-7 | TRBV11-3 | NA | TGTGCCAGCAGCTTAAGGGGAAGACCCTACGAGCAGTACTTC | CASSLRGRPYEQYF
NA | TRBJ2-2 | TRBV9 | NA | TGTGCCAGCAGCAAACAGCTCACCGGGGAGCTGTTTTTT | CASSKQLTGELFF
NA | TRBJ1-1 | TRBV27 | NA | TGTGCCAGCAGTTTAGTTGACAGGAACACTGAAGCTTTCTTT | CASSLVDRNTEAFF
NA | TRBJ2-3 | TRBV7-3 | NA | TGTGCCAGCAGCTTAAGGACTAGCACAGATACGCAGTATTTT | CASSLRTSTDTQYF
NA | TRBJ2-7 | TRBV5-4 | once | TGTGCCAGCAGCTTGGAGCCCACAGGTTACGAGCAGTACTTC | CASSLEPTGYEQYF
NA | TRBJ1-1 | TRBV7-2 | NA | TGTGCCAGCAGCTTAGAACCACAGAGCACTGAAGCTTTCTTT | CASSLEPQSTEAFF
NA | TRBJ1-5 | TRBV5-1 | once | TGCGCCAGCAGCTTGGGTCCCGGGGATGGCAATCAGCCCCAGCATTTT | CASSLGPGDGNQPQHF
NA | TRBJ1-1 | TRBV5-6 | NA | TGTGCCAGCAGCGGGGGCCCGGGAGGCACTGAAGCTTTCTTT | CASSGGPGGTEAFF
NA | TRBJ1-2 | TRBV2 | NA | TGTGCCAGCAGTGGTCGTCCAGTTAGGGAGGGCTACACCTTC | CASSGRPVREGYTF
TRBD2 | TRBJ2-7 | TRBV4-1 | NA | TGCGCCAGCAGCCAATTGAGGACTAGCGGAATCGAGCAGTACTTC | CASSQLRTSGIEQYF
TRBD2 | TRBJ2-7 | TRBV5-4 | NA | TGTGCCAGCAGCTTGGGATTGGGTAGCGGGACGTCGAACGAGCAGTACTTC | CASSLGLGSGTSNEQYF
NA | TRBJ2-1 | TRBV25-1 | NA | TGTGCCAGCAGTGAATATAGGGGGTCAGCGGGGTACAATGAGCAGTTCTTC | CASSEYRGSAGYNEQFF
NA | TRBJ2-7 | TRBV11-2 | NA | TGTGCCAGCAGCGTCACCCGGGTAACCTACGAGCAGTACTTC | CASSVTRVTYEQYF
TRBD2 | TRBJ2-5 | TRBV27 | once | TGTGCCAGCAGCTTAGACCCTGGACTAGCGTTTAACCAAGAGACCCAGTACTTC | CASSLDPGLAFNQETQYF
TRBD1 | TRBJ1-1 | TRBV18 | NA | TGTGCCAGCTCACCGGGACAGGGAAGGTGGGGCACTGAAGCTTTCTTT | CASSPGQGRWGTEAFF
TRBD2 | TRBJ2-1 | TRBV27 | once | TGTGCCAGCAGTTTACCCCCTCGGACTAGCGGGATAAGGTCCTACAATGAGCAGTTCTTC | CASSLPPRTSGIRSYNEQFF
TRBD1 | TRBJ2-1 | TRBV19 | once | TGTGCCAGTAGTTCCAACAGGGGAAGGCTTGAGCAGTTCTTC | CASSSNRGRLEQFF
NA | TRBJ2-1 | TRBV18 | NA | TGTGCCAGCTCACCAAGGGAAAGGGGTGAGCAGTTCTTC | CASSPRERGEQFF